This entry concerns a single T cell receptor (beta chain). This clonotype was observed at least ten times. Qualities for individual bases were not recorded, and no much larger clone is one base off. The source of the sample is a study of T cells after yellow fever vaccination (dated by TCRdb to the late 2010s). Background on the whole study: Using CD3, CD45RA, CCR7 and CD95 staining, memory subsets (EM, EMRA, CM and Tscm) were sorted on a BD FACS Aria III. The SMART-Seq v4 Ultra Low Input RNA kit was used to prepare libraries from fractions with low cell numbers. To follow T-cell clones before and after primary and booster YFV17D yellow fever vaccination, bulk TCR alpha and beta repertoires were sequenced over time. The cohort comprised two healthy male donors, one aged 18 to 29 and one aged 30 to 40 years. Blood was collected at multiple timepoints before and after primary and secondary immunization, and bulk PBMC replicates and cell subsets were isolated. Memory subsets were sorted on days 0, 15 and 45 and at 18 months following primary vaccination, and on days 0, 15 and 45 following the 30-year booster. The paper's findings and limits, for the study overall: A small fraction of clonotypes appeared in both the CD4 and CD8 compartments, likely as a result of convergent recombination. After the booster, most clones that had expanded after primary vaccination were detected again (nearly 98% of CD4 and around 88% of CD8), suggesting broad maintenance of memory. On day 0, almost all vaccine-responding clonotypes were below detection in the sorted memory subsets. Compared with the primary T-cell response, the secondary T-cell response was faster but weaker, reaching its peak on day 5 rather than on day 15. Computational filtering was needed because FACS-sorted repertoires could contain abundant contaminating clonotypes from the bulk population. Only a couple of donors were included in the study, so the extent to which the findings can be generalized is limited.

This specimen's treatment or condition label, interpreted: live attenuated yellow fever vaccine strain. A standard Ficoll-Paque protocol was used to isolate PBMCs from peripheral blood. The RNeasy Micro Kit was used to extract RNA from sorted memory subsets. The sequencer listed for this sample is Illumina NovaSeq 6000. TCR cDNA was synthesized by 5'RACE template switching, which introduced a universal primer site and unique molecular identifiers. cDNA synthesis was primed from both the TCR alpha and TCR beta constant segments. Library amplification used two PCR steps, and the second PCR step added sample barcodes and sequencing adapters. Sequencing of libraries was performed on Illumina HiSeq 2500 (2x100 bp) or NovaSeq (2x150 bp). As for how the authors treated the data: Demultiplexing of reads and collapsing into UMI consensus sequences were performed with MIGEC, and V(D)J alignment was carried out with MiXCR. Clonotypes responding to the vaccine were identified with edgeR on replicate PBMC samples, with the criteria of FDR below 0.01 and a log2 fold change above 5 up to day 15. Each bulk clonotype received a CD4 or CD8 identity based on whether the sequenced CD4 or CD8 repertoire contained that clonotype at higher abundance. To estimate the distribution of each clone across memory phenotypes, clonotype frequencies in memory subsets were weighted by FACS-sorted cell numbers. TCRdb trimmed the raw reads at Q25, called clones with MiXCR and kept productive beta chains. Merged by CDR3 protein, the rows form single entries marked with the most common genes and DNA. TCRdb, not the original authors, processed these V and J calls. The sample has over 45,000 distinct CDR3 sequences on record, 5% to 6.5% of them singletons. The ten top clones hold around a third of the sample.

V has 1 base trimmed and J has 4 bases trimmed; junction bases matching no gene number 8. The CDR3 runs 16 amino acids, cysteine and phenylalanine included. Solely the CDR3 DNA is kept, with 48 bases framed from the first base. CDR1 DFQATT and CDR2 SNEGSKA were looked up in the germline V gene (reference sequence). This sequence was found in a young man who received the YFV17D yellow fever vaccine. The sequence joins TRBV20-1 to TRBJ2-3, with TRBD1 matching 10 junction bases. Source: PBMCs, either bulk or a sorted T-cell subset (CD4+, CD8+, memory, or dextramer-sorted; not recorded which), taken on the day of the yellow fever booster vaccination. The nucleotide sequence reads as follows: TGCAGTGCTAGAGGCCCCGGGACAGGGGTCCCAGATACGCAGTATTTT. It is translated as CSARGPGTGVPDTQYF.